A single sample gave rise to the 15 T cell receptor beta chains below, sequenced in a study of beta chain features in type 1 diabetes (dated by TCRdb to 2017 to 2018). What the research found in general, with its limitations: A moderate but significant shortening of TCRB CDR3 length was observed in type 1 diabetes patients in all four CD4+ subsets.

Their specific antigens are unknown. The method behind the library was the immunoSEQ multiplex PCR assay. All of the isolated RNA was reverse transcribed with the High Capacity cDNA Reverse Transcription Kit, so expressed TCRB transcripts were sequenced. Entries here come from immuneACCESS through TCRdb and include only in-frame sequences with V and J called. Some clones fail to appear in such tables; in the studies checked, an unresolved V gene covers under half of the shortfall, and the cause of the remainder is unknown. This sample comprises almost 350,000 clones, about a tenth of them detected only once. Clones ranked in the top ten supply 1% of the sample. Source material: central memory CD4+ T cells from blood. Receptors were obtained from a young man with type 1 diabetes.

The rearrangement links TRBV6-1 to TRBJ2-6; D not certain. In germline, CDR1 is MNHNS, CDR2 SASEGT. This CDR3 is built from 15 residues. The germline V and J ends were trimmed by 7 bases and 3 bases, with 13 bases remaining between them. The CDR3 here is CASTEGRLGANVLTF. The CDR3 nucleotides read TGTGCCAGCACCGAAGGCAGGCTTGGGGCCAACGTCCTGACTTTC.

The CDR3, as DNA: TGTGCTAGTGGTCCCAGGGGGGGTGGTGAGCAGTTCTTC. It specifies CASGPRGGGEQFF. The chain uses TRBV12-5 and TRBJ2-1; the D call may be TRBD1 or TRBD2 (7 bases each). The V end lost 5 bases, the J end lost 9 bases, and 14 bases lay between the germline ends. CDR3 length: 13 amino acids. The germline gives CDR1 LGHNT, CDR2 FRNRAP.

In its sample, this clone was seen a few times. The same CDR3 arises from other DNA sequences in this sample as well. V usage is TRBV18 and J usage is TRBJ2-3, with D possibly TRBD1 on 6 matching bases. This CDR3 is built from 16 residues. CDR1 is KGHSH, CDR2 LQKENI, per germline. With 0 bases removed from V and 2 bases from J, the gap between germline ends came to 12 bases. CDR3 DNA sequence: TGTGCCAGCTCACCACCGAGGCAGGGGTTCACAGATACGCAGTATTTT. Residues: CASSPPRQGFTDTQYF.

This clone turned up a few times. The chain uses TRBV14 and TRBJ1-1, with D unclear. Trimming removed 3 bases at V and 2 bases at J, with 7 bases between. The CDR3 length is 13 residues. Per the germline V gene, CDR1 is SGHDN and CDR2 is FVKESK. The DNA for the CDR3 is TGTGCCAGCAGCCAGGACTTTAACACTGAAGCTTTCTTT. It translates to CASSQDFNTEAFF. The full variable domain, rest sourced from reference TRBV14 and TRBJ1-1, is EAGVTQFPSHSVIEKGQTVTLRCDPISGHDNLYWYRRVMGKEIKFLLHFVKESKQDESGMPNNRFLAERTGGTYSTLKVQPAELEDSGVYFCASSQDFNTEAFFGQGTRLTVV.

This clone was detected a few times. V is TRBV11-2 and J is TRBJ2-3; D might be TRBD2 (7 bases). The CDR3 totals 13 residues. Trimming took off 5 bases at V and 5 bases at J, with 11 bases between the two ends. The germline CDR1 and CDR2 sequences are SGHAT and FQNNGV. This CDR3 reads CASSRGGIDTQYF. The CDR3 DNA reads TGTGCCAGCAGCCGCGGGGGCATAGATACGCAGTATTTT.

This clone turned up a few times. The chain recombines TRBV6-5 with TRBJ1-1; perhaps TRBD1 as D (6 bases). This CDR3 is built from 16 residues. Germline V gene lookup returns CDR1 MNHEY and CDR2 SVGAGI. V was clipped by 1 base and J by 1 base, with 13 bases between them. CDR3 nucleotides: TGTGCCAGCAGTTACTTCTCCGGGACACAGAACACTGAAGCTTTCTTT. Protein sequence: CASSYFSGTQNTEAFF.

The chain carries TRBV5-1 and TRBJ2-5; D tentatively reads TRBD1 or TRBD2 (5 bases each). The length of the CDR3 is 15 residues. Germline V gives CDR1 SGHRS, CDR2 YFSETQ. With 0 bases removed from V and 7 bases from J, the gap between germline ends came to 16 bases. The CDR3 DNA is TGCGCCAGCAGCTTGGATGGGACCCCCCAATCGACCCAGTACTTC. It encodes CASSLDGTPQSTQYF. Supplemented by reference TRBV5-1 and TRBJ2-5, the full variable domain reads KAGVTQTPRYLIKTRGQQVTLSCSPISGHRSVSWYQQTPGQGLQFLFEYFSETQRNKGNFPGRFSGRQFSNSRSEMNVSTLELGDSALYLCASSLDGTPQSTQYFGPGTRLLVL.

This clone was observed a few times. J is TRBJ1-6 and V is TRBV25-1; 7 bases agree with TRBD1. Per germline, CDR1 MGHDK and CDR2 SYGVNS. The CDR3 runs to 14 residues. With 8 bases clipped from V and 10 bases from J, the junction kept 11 bases outside the gene matches. The CDR3 DNA follows: TGTGCCAGCGGTAAGACAGGGTCAGGATCACCCCTCCACTTT. The encoded protein is CASGKTGSGSPLHF.

This clone was picked up a small number of times. The rearrangement joins TRBV28 to TRBJ2-5, with 7 bases matching TRBD1. CDR1 is MDHEN, CDR2 SYDVKM, per germline. This CDR3 has 14 amino acids. V lost 2 bases and J lost 4; bases outside the gene matches: 4. The chain's CDR3 is CASSLTGTAETQYF. CDR3 coding DNA: TGTGCCAGCAGTTTAACAGGGACAGCAGAGACCCAGTACTTC.

The chain uses TRBV9 and TRBJ2-3; tentatively, D is TRBD2 (6 bases). The CDR3 is made up of 14 amino acids. The germline V gene encodes CDR1 SGDLS and CDR2 YYNGEE. V was pared by 3 bases and J by 4 bases, with 12 bases between. CDR3 residues: CASSARLVADTQYF. For the CDR3, the DNA is TGTGCCAGCAGCGCCCGACTAGTAGCAGATACGCAGTATTTT.

This clone was picked up a small number of times. V and J are TRBV11-2 and TRBJ1-2, with D unclear. CDR1 is SGHAT, CDR2 FQNNGV, per germline. The germline V and J ends were trimmed by 3 bases and 4 bases, with 15 bases remaining between them. This CDR3 spans 15 amino acids. The CDR3 reads CASSFGSSGGYGYTF. CDR3 DNA: TGTGCCAGCAGCTTTGGGTCCTCAGGCGGCTATGGCTACACCTTC.

The genes are TRBV5-1 and TRBJ2-6; the D is unclear. V was pared by 5 bases and J by 1 base, with 1 base between. The CDR3 runs to 12 residues. Germline CDR1 and CDR2: SGHRS and YFSETQ. CDR3 amino acids: CASRSGANVLTF. For the CDR3, the DNA is TGCGCCAGCAGGTCTGGGGCCAACGTCCTGACTTTC.

This clone was found many times. V is TRBV20-1 and J is TRBJ2-4; D gene uncertain. Germline V CDR1 and CDR2: DFQATT, SNEGSKA (reference sequence). The CDR3 covers 11 residues. The V gene lost 6 bases and the J gene lost 8 bases, with 11 bases spanning the gap. CDR3 region: CSAGGWDIQYF. DNA of the CDR3: TGCAGTGCAGGCGGTTGGGACATTCAGTACTTC.

The rearrangement uses TRBV20-1 and TRBJ2-7; D possibly corresponds to TRBD2 (5 bases). Trimming left V 8 bases short and J 10 bases short, with 9 bases between. The CDR3 consists of 8 residues. Germline values: CDR1 DFQATT, CDR2 SNEGSKA (reference sequence). The CDR3 DNA sequence: TGCAGTATACCGGGACAGTACTTC. This sequence encodes CSIPGQYF.

The gene calls are TRBV27 and TRBJ2-1; 10 bases fit TRBD2. Trimming took 6 bases from V and 7 from J; bases not matched to a gene: 9. CDR3 size: 15 residues. Germline lookup yields CDR1 MNHEY and CDR2 SMNVEV (reference sequence). The CDR3 loop is CASSPPAGGLNEQFF. The CDR3 bases are TGTGCCAGCAGCCCTCCAGCGGGGGGGCTGAATGAGCAGTTCTTC.